This T cell receptor (beta chain) was identified in a study of CD8 T cells in Susac syndrome. Findings and limits, study-wide: Roughly 5 Susac-specific public clones appeared in CD8+ TEMRA repertoires, and some 15 in total CD8+ repertoires.

Negative isolation yielded the CD8+ and CD4+ T cells, while FACS enriched the TEMRA cells. The CDR3 sequence is 14 residues long. The V end lost 2 bases, the J end lost 1 base, and 6 bases lay between the germline ends. The germline gives CDR1 KGHSH, CDR2 LQKENI. With regard to this clonotype: The antigen remains undetermined.

An input of 0.5 to 1 ug of RNA was subjected to reverse transcription using random hexamers. TCR beta CDR3 was amplified by immunoSEQ covering 54 Vbeta and 13 Jbeta. TCRdb called the immunoSEQ multiplex PCR reads again in MiXCR, with one record for every CDR3 protein. The sample lists tens of thousands of distinct CDR3 sequences; around 96% were seen once. The gene calls are TRBV18 and TRBJ1-5; D is uncertain. The receptor's source is a human donor with Susac syndrome. The material sequenced was CD8+ T cells from PBMCs. The CDR3 DNA sequence: TGTGCCAGCTCACCAGAGTCGAGCAATCAGCCCCAGCATTTT. This sequence encodes CASSPESSNQPQHF.